A selection of T cell receptor beta chains follows, all from one sample in a study of blood T cell repertoires in COVID-19. Produced via immunoSEQ multiplex PCR; TCRdb's table is partial and in-frame only. Among 370,000 or so clones listed, approximately 87% were seen once. The material sequenced was PBMCs or T cells enriched from blood (not recorded which). All receptors come from a man aged 30-40 years who had recovered from COVID-19. Both conserved end residues are part of each CDR3. D genes are given only for firm matches. The listing skips clone size in some rows; elsewhere it reads once, few, many or a size class.

TRBJ1-1 | TRBV5-1 | few | NA | TGCGCCAGCAGCCCACAGGGACAGAACACTGAAGCTTTCTTT | CASSPQGQNTEAFF
TRBJ1-1 | TRBV6-5 | NA | TRBD1 | TGTGCCAGCAGCATCCTTATGGGACAGGGCACGGGAGCTTTCTTT | CASSILMGQGTGAFF
TRBJ2-1 | TRBV19 | NA | NA | TGTGCCAGTAGTATAGGTATAGGGGGGGCAAGGGTCAATGAGCAGTTCTTC | CASSIGIGGARVNEQFF
TRBJ1-2 | TRBV18 | NA | NA | TGTGCCAGCTCAGCAACAGGGTCCTATGGCTACACCTTC | CASSATGSYGYTF
TRBJ1-1 | TRBV4-2 | NA | NA | TGTGCCAGCAGCCAAGGGCAGGGTATTCAGACTGAAGCTTTCTTT | CASSQGQGIQTEAFF
TRBJ2-3 | TRBV5-5 | NA | NA | TGTGCCAGCAGGATTCAGGACAGAGATACGCAGTATTTT | CASRIQDRDTQYF
TRBJ2-1 | TRBV6-1 | NA | TRBD1 | TGTGCCAGCAGTGAACGGGGGACAGGGGGCTTCAATGAGCAGTTCTTC | CASSERGTGGFNEQFF
TRBJ1-1 | TRBV5-6 | NA | NA | TGTGCCAGCAGCTTGGAGGGGGTGAACACTGAAGCTTTCTTT | CASSLEGVNTEAFF
TRBJ2-3 | TRBV30 | NA | NA | TGTGCCTGGAAGGAACAAAGGGCACTGGGGCCAGATACGCAGTATTTT | CAWKEQRALGPDTQYF
TRBJ1-2 | TRBV7-2 | NA | TRBD1 | TGTGCCAGCAGCTTACCCGGCCGGCAGGGGGGCGGCTACACCTTC | CASSLPGRQGGGYTF
TRBJ2-6 | TRBV2 | NA | NA | TGTGCCAGTTCCCGATCAGGACAAGTATCCGGGGCCAACGTCCTGACTTTC | CASSRSGQVSGANVLTF
TRBJ2-2 | TRBV5-1 | NA | NA | TGCGCCAGCAGCTCGTTCGGCGGGGGCCCAACCCCCGGGGAGCTGTTTTTT | CASSSFGGGPTPGELFF
TRBJ1-5 | TRBV4-3 | NA | NA | TGCGCCAGCAGCCAAGAACCCGGGAATCAGCCCCAGCATTTT | CASSQEPGNQPQHF
TRBJ1-5 | TRBV18 | NA | NA | TGTGCCAGCTCACAACAGGGAAACGGCGGTCAGCCCCAGCATTTT | CASSQQGNGGQPQHF
TRBJ2-5 | TRBV2 | NA | TRBD2 | TGTGCCAGCAGATTAGCGGGGGCCCTCCAAGAGACCCAGTACTTC | CASRLAGALQETQYF
TRBJ2-5 | TRBV25-1 | NA | TRBD2 | TGTGCCAGCAGTGACCTAGCGGGGGGCCAAGAGACCCAGTACTTC | CASSDLAGGQETQYF
TRBJ2-1 | TRBV29-1 | NA | TRBD2 | TGCAGCGCCTTTGGGGTACTAGCGGGGGGGGAGCAGTTCTTC | CSAFGVLAGGEQFF
TRBJ2-5 | TRBV7-2 | NA | NA | TGTGCCAGCAGCTTGTCCCGACGGGGAGAGACCCAGTACTTC | CASSLSRRGETQYF
TRBJ1-5 | TRBV10-2 | NA | NA | TGCGCCAGCAGGGTATCTACCAATCAGCCCCAGCATTTT | CASRVSTNQPQHF
TRBJ1-1 | TRBV6-5 | few | NA | TGTGCCAGCGGGCGGGTGAACACTGAAGCTTTCTTT | CASGRVNTEAFF
TRBJ1-5 | TRBV6-2/TRBV6-3 | NA | NA | TGTGCCAGCAGTCAAATCTTAGGCAATCAGCCCCAGCATTTT | CASSQILGNQPQHF
TRBJ2-5 | TRBV7-2 | NA | NA | TGTGCCAGCAGAGCCCCGGGAACTCAGGAGACCCAGTACTTC | CASRAPGTQETQYF
TRBJ2-1 | TRBV5-4 | NA | NA | TGTGCCAGCAGCTTGGCCGGTGGGGGGGCAGGTAGCAATGAGCAGTTCTTC | CASSLAGGGAGSNEQFF
TRBJ1-6 | TRBV11-2 | NA | NA | TGTGCCAGCAGCTTAGGAACTCTCTATAATTCACCCCTCCACTTT | CASSLGTLYNSPLHF
TRBJ2-5 | TRBV9 | NA | NA | TGTGCCAGCAGCTCTTACGACACCATGGGAGAGACCCAGTACTTC | CASSSYDTMGETQYF
TRBJ2-7 | TRBV10-3 | NA | TRBD1 | TGTGCCATCAGTCAGGGGGCTCAAAGAACCTACGAGCAGTACTTC | CAISQGAQRTYEQYF
TRBJ2-1 | TRBV6-5 | NA | TRBD2 | TGTGCCAGCAGTTACTCTAGGACTAGCGGTTCTAATGAGCAGTTCTTC | CASSYSRTSGSNEQFF
TRBJ2-1 | TRBV6-2/TRBV6-3 | once | TRBD2 | TGTGCCAGCAGTTACTCTTTAAGCGGGGGGGCACATGAGCAGTTCTTC | CASSYSLSGGAHEQFF
TRBJ2-3 | TRBV14 | NA | TRBD1 | TGTGCCAGCAGCCAACTGGGAACAGGGGCCAGCACAGATACGCAGTATTTT | CASSQLGTGASTDTQYF
TRBJ1-2 | TRBV6-1 | NA | TRBD1 | TGTGCCAGCAGTGAAGCCGGACAGGGGATCACTAACTATGGCTACACCTTC | CASSEAGQGITNYGYTF
TRBJ1-2 | TRBV27 | once | TRBD1 | TGTGCCAGCAGTTTGGACAGGGGGCGGGGCTACACCTTC | CASSLDRGRGYTF
TRBJ2-7 | TRBV5-4 | NA | NA | TGTGCCAGCAGCTTGGTTGAGAGCTCCTACGAGCAGTACTTC | CASSLVESSYEQYF
TRBJ2-7 | TRBV7-6 | NA | TRBD1 | TGTGCCAGCAGCGGTAAACAGGGGCTCGAGCAGTACTTC | CASSGKQGLEQYF
TRBJ2-7 | TRBV6-6 | NA | NA | TGTGCCAGCAGTTCGCTATTTATTACCTCCTACGAGCAGTACTTC | CASSSLFITSYEQYF
TRBJ2-6 | TRBV18 | NA | NA | TGTGCCAGCTCACCTCCCGGTGGCGGGGGCCGATCTGGGGCCAACGTCCTGACTTTC | CASSPPGGGGRSGANVLTF
TRBJ2-7 | TRBV20-1 | once | NA | TGCAGTGCTAGTCCGACAGGCACCCGCTACGAGCAGTACTTC | CSASPTGTRYEQYF
TRBJ1-1 | TRBV30 | NA | NA | TGTGCCTGGAAAATGGTTCGGACTGAAGCTTTCTTT | CAWKMVRTEAFF
TRBJ2-1 | TRBV9 | NA | NA | TGTGCCAGCAGCGTAGGATCTAGGGAGGAGCAGTTCTTC | CASSVGSREEQFF
TRBJ1-6 | TRBV10-3 | NA | TRBD1 | TGTGCCATCAGCGGCGGGACAGGGGTAAATTCACCCCTCCACTTT | CAISGGTGVNSPLHF
TRBJ1-2 | TRBV7-2 | NA | NA | TGTGCCAGCAGCTTAGACGGGGGGAGCGGCTACACCTTC | CASSLDGGSGYTF
TRBJ2-2 | TRBV29-1 | NA | TRBD1 | TGCAGCGTTGAACGGGACAGTGGGGGATCCGGGGAGCTGTTTTTT | CSVERDSGGSGELFF
TRBJ1-1 | TRBV6-5 | NA | NA | TGTGCCAGCATAATGGACTCGACCACTAACACTGAAGCTTTCTTT | CASIMDSTTNTEAFF
TRBJ1-2 | TRBV30 | NA | NA | TGTGCCTGGAGTCAAGGGGCCTCCGATAGCTACACCTTC | CAWSQGASDSYTF
TRBJ1-5 | TRBV10-3 | NA | TRBD1 | TGTGCCATCAGTGACCGGACAGGGGGCTATCAGCCCCAGCATTTT | CAISDRTGGYQPQHF
TRBJ1-5 | TRBV10-3 | NA | NA | TGTGCCATCAGTGACGGCTCCGGGGGTCAGCCCCAGCATTTT | CAISDGSGGQPQHF
TRBJ1-2 | TRBV30 | NA | NA | TGTGCCTGGAGTGGGGACTACTATGGCTACACCTTC | CAWSGDYYGYTF
TRBJ2-7 | TRBV9 | NA | NA | TGTGCCAGCAGCCCGACGGGACAATCCTACGAGCAGTACTTC | CASSPTGQSYEQYF